These T cell receptor beta chains were read from a single sample in a study of TIL therapy for anti-PD-1-resistant metastatic lung cancer. Generated by immunoSEQ multiplex PCR, the TCRdb table keeps only in-frame clones and is missing some. The sample has tens of thousands of clones; about 60% are singletons. This specimen consisted of tumor tissue, obtained at baseline. These receptors were obtained from a woman aged 30 to 85 with non-small cell lung cancer. Each CDR3 is given with its conserved first and last residue.

TRBV30	CAWKDTEAFF
TRBV19	CASSIANTIYF
TRBV5-1	CASSFGPNTGELFF
TRBV5-4	CASSLPTSGSVGELFF
TRBV2	CASSGQGEDTF
TRBV5-4	CASSLNEGTYNEQFF
TRBV5-6	CASSNARGTEAFF
TRBV5-1	CASSLVGELAGAKNIQYF
TRBV5-6	CASSLTLPGELFF
TRBV7-9	CASSPGRATGELFF
TRBV4-1	CASSQLVGQPQHF
TRBV19	CASSYGLTNEKLFF
TRBV6-1	CASGDSYEQYF
TRBV4-1	CASSQGGARTGPSEQYF
TRBV7-6	CASSSPHGLSGNTIYF
TRBV18	CASSPGSKGTYEQYF
TRBV19	CASRPLTDGRATGELFF
TRBV6-6	CASSIPPAYNEQFF
TRBV7-9	CASSIKVVGTTDTQYF
TRBV4-1	CASSRMLQETQYF
TRBV6-5	CASSYSSARDYEQYF
TRBV6-5	CASRTGAYEQYF
TRBV19	CASSIGGAYNQPQHF
TRBV11-3	CASSPQSPTGEETQYF
TRBV10-3	CAISDGTGKNTGELFF